A selection of T cell receptor beta chains follows, all from one sample in a study of beta chain features in type 1 diabetes. Sequenced by immunoSEQ multiplex PCR; TCRdb stores in-frame clones only, minus some. The sample shows 160,000 or so clones, roughly 8% of them seen only once. The specimen sequenced was central memory CD4+ T cells from blood. These receptors came from a woman aged 18-29 years with type 1 diabetes. The CDR3 runs from the conserved cysteine through the conserved F or W. The D gene is left open where the match is weak. Rows give clone size only sometimes, using once, few, many, or a class for an expanded clone.

>TRBJ1-1|TRBV7-2|few|.
TGTGCCAGCAGCTTAGATAGACAGCCGAACACTGAAGCTTTCTTT
CASSLDRQPNTEAFF
>TRBJ1-4|TRBV2|few|.
TGTGCCAGCGCGATGTCGAAACTGTTTTTT
CASAMSKLFF
>TRBJ1-3|TRBV9|few|.
TGTGCCAGCAGCGTAGGATACAACTCTGGAAACACCATATATTTT
CASSVGYNSGNTIYF
>TRBJ2-5|TRBV5-1|.|.
TGCGCCAGCAGCGGACCGGGACTCCAAGAGACCCAGTACTTC
CASSGPGLQETQYF
>TRBJ2-7|TRBV9|few|TRBD2
TGTGCCAGCAGCGTAGACGCGGGAGTACCCTACGAGCAGTACTTC
CASSVDAGVPYEQYF
>TRBJ2-1|TRBV7-8|few|TRBD1
TGTGCCAGCAGCCGGGGAAGGGACAGCCACTACAATGAGCAGTTCTTC
CASSRGRDSHYNEQFF
>TRBJ1-1|TRBV27|.|.
TGTGCCAGCAGTGGGGGAGGGGGGACGCCGACTGAAGCTTTCTTT
CASSGGGGTPTEAFF
>TRBJ2-7|TRBV29-1|.|.
TGCAGCGTTGCGGCCGGGATGGGCTACGAGCAGTACTTC
CSVAAGMGYEQYF
>TRBJ2-7|TRBV27|few|TRBD1
TGTGCCAGCAGCAGATCTGACAGGGACGGGCAGTACTTC
CASSRSDRDGQYF
>TRBJ2-6|TRBV10-3|few|TRBD1
TGTGCCATCAAACCGGGACAGGGGGGCTCTGGGGCCAACGTCCTGACTTTC
CAIKPGQGGSGANVLTF
>TRBJ2-7|TRBV7-2|.|.
TGTGCCAGCAGCTCTAGGACTGCTTACGAGCAGTACTTC
CASSSRTAYEQYF
>TRBJ2-3|TRBV11-2|many|.
TGTGCCAGCAGCCAACTAGCTTTCGGGCATCCACTCAATACGCAGTATTTT
CASSQLAFGHPLNTQYF
>TRBJ2-1|TRBV7-2|.|TRBD2
TGTGCCAGCAGCTTAGTAGCGGGAATGGTCCTGAATGAGCAGTTCTTC
CASSLVAGMVLNEQFF
>TRBJ2-3|TRBV7-2|few|TRBD2
TGTGCCAGCAGCCAACGACTAGCGGGTCACACAGATACGCAGTATTTT
CASSQRLAGHTDTQYF
>TRBJ1-6|TRBV5-1|.|TRBD1
TGCGCCAGCAGGTCCACGGGACAGGGAGATAATTCACCCCTCCACTTT
CASRSTGQGDNSPLHF
>TRBJ1-5|TRBV25-1|.|.
TGTGCCAGCAGCGCTTCTCCGGGGCCCCAGCATTTT
CASSASPGPQHF
>TRBJ2-3|TRBV7-9|once|.
TGTGCCAGCAGCTTAGGAGGAAGAGATACGCAGTATTTT
CASSLGGRDTQYF
>TRBJ1-2|TRBV4-3|.|TRBD1
TGCGCCAGCAGCCAAGGACAGGGACAGCATGGCTACACCTTC
CASSQGQGQHGYTF
>TRBJ2-7|TRBV7-2|few|TRBD2
TGTGCCAGCAGCCAAACCGCCCCGGGAGGGCCAGACGAGCAGTACTTC
CASSQTAPGGPDEQYF
>TRBJ2-1|TRBV7-2|.|TRBD2
TGTGCCAGCAGCCCCCCCGGAGTAGCGGGGTCCTACAATGAGCAGTTCTTC
CASSPPGVAGSYNEQFF
>TRBJ2-7|TRBV11-2|few|.
TGTGCCAGCAGCTTCAACCCCCAATCACTTTACGAGCAGTACTTC
CASSFNPQSLYEQYF
>TRBJ1-3|TRBV5-8|few|.
TGTGCCAGCAGCTTGGGACAGGACCCCGGAAACACCATATATTTT
CASSLGQDPGNTIYF